The present entry profiles one T cell receptor beta chain with its context. Profiling relied on immunoSEQ multiplex PCR, and the TCRdb table lists in-frame clones only, not all of them. The sample includes some 20,000 clones, around 83% of them seen just once. The sample comes from a study of T cells in narcolepsy. The CDR3 runs to 13 residues. Germline V gene sequence: CDR1 MNHNS, CDR2 SASEGT. V dropped 6 bases and J dropped 2 bases, with 8 bases sitting between them. This clonotype was sampled from a human donor in good health. The chain recombines TRBV6-1 with TRBJ1-5; no clear D gene. The sample consisted of memory (CD45RA-) CD4+ T cells from blood. CDR3 amino acids: CASRATGNQPQHF. For the CDR3, the DNA is TGTGCCAGCAGGGCCACCGGCAATCAGCCCCAGCATTTT.